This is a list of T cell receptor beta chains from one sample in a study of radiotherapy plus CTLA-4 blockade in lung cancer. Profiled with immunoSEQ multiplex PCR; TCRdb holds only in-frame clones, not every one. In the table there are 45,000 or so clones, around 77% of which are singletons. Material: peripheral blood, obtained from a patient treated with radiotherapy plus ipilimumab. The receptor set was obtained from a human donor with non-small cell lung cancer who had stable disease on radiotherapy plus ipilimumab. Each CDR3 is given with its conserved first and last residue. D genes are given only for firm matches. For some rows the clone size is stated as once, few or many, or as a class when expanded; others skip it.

TGTGCCGGCAACAGGGGCTCTGGAAACACCATATATTTT,CAGNRGSGNTIYF,TRBJ1-3,TRBV30,TRBD1,once
TGCGCCAGCAGCTCCATAGCGGGGGGGCCCAACGAGCAGTACTTC,CASSSIAGGPNEQYF,TRBJ2-7,TRBV5-1,TRBD2,.
TGTGCCAGCAGCCCTAGCTCCTACGAGCAGTACTTC,CASSPSSYEQYF,TRBJ2-7,TRBV7-2,.,.
TGCGCCAGCAGCCAAGCGCCGGGAGAGACCCAGTACTTC,CASSQAPGETQYF,TRBJ2-5,TRBV4-1,.,.
TGTGCCAGCAGCCGATACGGGGGGGCCTCCTACAATGAGCAGTTCTTC,CASSRYGGASYNEQFF,TRBJ2-1,TRBV5-4,TRBD2,.
TGTGCCAGCAGTAGGGGTGTACAGACGAACACTGAAGCTTTCTTT,CASSRGVQTNTEAFF,TRBJ1-1,TRBV5-4,.,many
TGTGCCAGCAGTTCAGACGGCTCCATTTATGGCTACACCTTC,CASSSDGSIYGYTF,TRBJ1-2,TRBV6-6,.,.
TGCAGTGCTAGAGGAAACACTGAAGCTTTCTTT,CSARGNTEAFF,TRBJ1-1,TRBV20-1,.,.
TGTGCCAGCAGCTATACCTCTAACACTGAAGCTTTCTTT,CASSYTSNTEAFF,TRBJ1-1,TRBV7-2,.,.
TGTGCCAGCAGTTTAGCGGACAGGGCCTACACTGAAGCTTTCTTT,CASSLADRAYTEAFF,TRBJ1-1,TRBV28,TRBD1,few
TGTGCCAGCAGTGATAGGGACAGGGGTGGCGGGGAGCTGTTTTTT,CASSDRDRGGGELFF,TRBJ2-2,TRBV2,TRBD1,.
TGTGCCAGCAGTTATTCCTTCGCGGGGATCTACGAGCAGTACTTC,CASSYSFAGIYEQYF,TRBJ2-7,TRBV6-5,.,.
TGCGCCAGCAGCCAATTACCGGGGGGGAGCACAGATACGCAGTATTTT,CASSQLPGGSTDTQYF,TRBJ2-3,TRBV4-1,TRBD2,.
TGTGCCAGCAGCTTAGGGCTAGCGGGGAGAGGGGAGACCCAGTACTTC,CASSLGLAGRGETQYF,TRBJ2-5,TRBV7-9,TRBD2,.
TGTGCCAGCAGCGCGGGACAGGGGAAAAATCAGCCCCAGCATTTT,CASSAGQGKNQPQHF,TRBJ1-5,TRBV9,TRBD1,few
TGTGCCAGCAGTCCCCAGGGCAGCTCCTACGAGCAGTACTTC,CASSPQGSSYEQYF,TRBJ2-7,TRBV25-1,.,.
TGTGCCAGCAGCTTCCGAGCGGGGGGGCCGTCGAACACCGGGGAGCTGTTTTTT,CASSFRAGGPSNTGELFF,TRBJ2-2,TRBV5-4,TRBD2,.
TGTGCCAGCAGTTTATCCCCTAACACCGGGGAGCTGTTTTTT,CASSLSPNTGELFF,TRBJ2-2,TRBV27,.,.
TGCGCCAGCAGCCTAGGGAGTACTAGCACAGATACGCAGTATTTT,CASSLGSTSTDTQYF,TRBJ2-3,TRBV5-1,.,.
TGTGCCACCAGCGGCAGACAGGTTACTCGGCAGCCCCAGCATTTT,CATSGRQVTRQPQHF,TRBJ1-5,TRBV15,.,.
TGTGCCAGCAGCGTAGCGAGCGCGGGGTGGGCAGATACGCAGTATTTT,CASSVASAGWADTQYF,TRBJ2-3,TRBV9,.,once
TGTGCCAGCAGCGTAAGACAGGGGGGGGACGAGCAGTACTTC,CASSVRQGGDEQYF,TRBJ2-7,TRBV9,TRBD1,many
TGTGCCAGCAAGAGGTCGAACACCGGGGAGCTGTTTTTT,CASKRSNTGELFF,TRBJ2-2,TRBV6-5,.,.
TGTGCCAGCAGTGTTGGACAGCTGCTTGAAGCTTTCTTT,CASSVGQLLEAFF,TRBJ1-1,TRBV6-1,.,.
TGTGCCAGCAGCTTGGTTGTGAGCTACGAGCAGTACTTC,CASSLVVSYEQYF,TRBJ2-7,TRBV7-9,.,.
TGTGCCAGCAGCTTGGGCAGGGGAGGCACCGGGGAGCTGTTTTTT,CASSLGRGGTGELFF,TRBJ2-2,TRBV7-2,.,.
TGTGCCAGCAGTTTAATTGGGTCGAGCATGAACACTGAAGCTTTCTTT,CASSLIGSSMNTEAFF,TRBJ1-1,TRBV27,.,.
TGTGCCAGCTCACCAGGAAGGGCCTCTAACTATGGCTACACCTTC,CASSPGRASNYGYTF,TRBJ1-2,TRBV18,.,.
TGCGCCAGCAGCCCCCATGACTATGGCTACACCTTC,CASSPHDYGYTF,TRBJ1-2,TRBV5-1,.,.
TGTGCCAGCAGCCGTGGGGGGCAGGCGGATAGGGGCTACACCTTC,CASSRGGQADRGYTF,TRBJ1-2,TRBV5-6,.,.
TGTGCCAGTACCCGTCCGGACAGGGACTATGGCTACACCTTC,CASTRPDRDYGYTF,TRBJ1-2,TRBV6-5,TRBD1,.
TGTGCCAGCAGTGCGGGACCGGTTAATTCACCCCTCCACTTT,CASSAGPVNSPLHF,TRBJ1-6,TRBV6-1,.,.
TGTGCCAGCAGCTTGGGCCCTACCGGACGGGCTTTCTTT,CASSLGPTGRAFF,TRBJ1-1,TRBV5-4,.,.